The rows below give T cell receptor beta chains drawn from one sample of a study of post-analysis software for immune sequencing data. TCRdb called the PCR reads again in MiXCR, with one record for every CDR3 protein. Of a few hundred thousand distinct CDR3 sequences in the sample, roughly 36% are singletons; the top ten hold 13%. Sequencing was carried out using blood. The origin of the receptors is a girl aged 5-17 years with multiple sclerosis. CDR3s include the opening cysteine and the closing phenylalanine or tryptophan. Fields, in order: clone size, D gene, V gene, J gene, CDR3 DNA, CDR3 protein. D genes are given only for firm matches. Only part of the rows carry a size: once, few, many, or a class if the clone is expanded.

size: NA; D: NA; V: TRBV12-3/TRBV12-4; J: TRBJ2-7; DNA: TGTGCCAGCAGTTTCGGACACACCTACGAGCAGTACTTC; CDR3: CASSFGHTYEQYF
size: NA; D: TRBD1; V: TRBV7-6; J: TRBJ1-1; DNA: TGTGCCAGCAGCTTACGGACAGGGGGTCGGACTGAAGCTTTCTTT; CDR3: CASSLRTGGRTEAFF
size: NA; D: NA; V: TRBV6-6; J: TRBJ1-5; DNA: TGTGCCAGCAGCCAGGGGCTAGGTAATCAGCCCCAGCATTTT; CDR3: CASSQGLGNQPQHF
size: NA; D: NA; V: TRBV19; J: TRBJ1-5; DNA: TGCGCCAGTAGTCGTTCAGGGGAGAAAGGCAATCAGCCCCGGCATTTT; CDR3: CASSRSGEKGNQPRHF
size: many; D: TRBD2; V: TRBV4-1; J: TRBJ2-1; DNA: TGCGCCAGCAGCCAAGCGAGCGGGGGGGCCCCTTACAATGAGCAGTTCTTC; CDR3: CASSQASGGAPYNEQFF
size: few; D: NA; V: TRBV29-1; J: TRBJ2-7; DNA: TGCAGCGTTGAAGACGACTCCTACGAGCAGTACTTC; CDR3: CSVEDDSYEQYF
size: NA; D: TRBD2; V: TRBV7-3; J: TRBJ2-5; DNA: TGTGCCAGCAGCTCCCTAGCGGGGGGCATAGAGACCCAGTACTTC; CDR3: CASSSLAGGIETQYF
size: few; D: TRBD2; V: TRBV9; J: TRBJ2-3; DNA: TGTGCCAGCAGCGTAGCGGGGGGGCTGGATACGCAGTATTTT; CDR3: CASSVAGGLDTQYF
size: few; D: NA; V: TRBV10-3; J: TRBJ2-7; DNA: TGTGCCATCAGTCAGACGGGGGCGGGCGAGCAGTACTTC; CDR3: CAISQTGAGEQYF
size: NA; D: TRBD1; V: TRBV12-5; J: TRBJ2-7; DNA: TGTGCTAGTGGCTCCATCGGGACAGCCCTCTACGAGCAGTACTTC; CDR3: CASGSIGTALYEQYF
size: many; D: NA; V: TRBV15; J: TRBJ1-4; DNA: TGTGCCACCAGCAGAGATTACGGGACGGTTAATGAAAAACTGTTTTTT; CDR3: CATSRDYGTVNEKLFF
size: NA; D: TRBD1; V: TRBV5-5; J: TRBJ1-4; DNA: TGTGCCAGCAGCTTGGCACAGGGGGCAGGTAATGAAAAACTGTTTTTT; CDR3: CASSLAQGAGNEKLFF
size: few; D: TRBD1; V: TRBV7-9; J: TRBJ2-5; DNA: TGTGCCAGCAGCCCAACCGGGACAGGGGACAGGACCCAGTACTTC; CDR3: CASSPTGTGDRTQYF
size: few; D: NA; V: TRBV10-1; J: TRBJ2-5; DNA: TGCGCCAGCAGTGAGGTTAAAGGGGAGACCCAGTACTTC; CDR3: CASSEVKGETQYF
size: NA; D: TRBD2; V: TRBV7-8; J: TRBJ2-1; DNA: TGTGCCAGCAGCCCGGGGGACGGGGGGTACTCCTACAATGAGCAGTTCTTC; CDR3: CASSPGDGGYSYNEQFF
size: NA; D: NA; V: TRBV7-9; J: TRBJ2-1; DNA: TGTGCCAGCAGCTTAGCCGGAGGTGAGAGCTCCTACAATGAGCAGTTCTTC; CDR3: CASSLAGGESSYNEQFF
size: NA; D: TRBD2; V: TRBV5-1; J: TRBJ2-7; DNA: TGCGCCAGTCGGCTAGCGGGGGGAAAGTACGAGCAGTACTTC; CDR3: CASRLAGGKYEQYF
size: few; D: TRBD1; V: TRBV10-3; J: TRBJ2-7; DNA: TGTGCCATCAGTGGCCCAGGACAGGGTCCCGAGCAGTACTTC; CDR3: CAISGPGQGPEQYF
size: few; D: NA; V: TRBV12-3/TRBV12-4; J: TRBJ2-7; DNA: TGTGCCAGCAGTTTAGACCCTCCGCGTCAGTACTTC; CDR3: CASSLDPPRQYF
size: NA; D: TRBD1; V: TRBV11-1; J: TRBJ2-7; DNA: TGTGCCAGCAGCTTAGTTCGGACAGGGCCCTACGAGCAGTACTTC; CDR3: CASSLVRTGPYEQYF
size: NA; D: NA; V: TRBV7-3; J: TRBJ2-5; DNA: TGTGCCAGCAGCTTAAGCGGGGACCGGGAGACCCAGTACTTC; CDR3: CASSLSGDRETQYF
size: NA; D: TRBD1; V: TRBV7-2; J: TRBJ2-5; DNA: TGTGCCAGCAGCCTCACCCGGGACAGGGAAGAGACCCAGTACTTC; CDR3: CASSLTRDREETQYF
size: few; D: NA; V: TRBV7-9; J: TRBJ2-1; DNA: TGTGCCAGCAGCTTATGGTCCAATGAGCAGTTCTTC; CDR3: CASSLWSNEQFF
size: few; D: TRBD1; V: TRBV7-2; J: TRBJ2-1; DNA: TGTGCCAGCAGCTTATGGGACAGGGGGCTCAATGAGCAGTTCTTC; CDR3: CASSLWDRGLNEQFF
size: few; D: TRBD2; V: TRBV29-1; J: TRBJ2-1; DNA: TGCAGCGTTGAGTGGCTAGCGGGGGGGAACCATGAGCAGTTCTTC; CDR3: CSVEWLAGGNHEQFF
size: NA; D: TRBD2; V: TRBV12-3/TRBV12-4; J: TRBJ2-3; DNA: TGTGCCAGCAGTTTACGTCTAGCGGGGGGAGGTGGTACGCAGTATTTT; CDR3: CASSLRLAGGGGTQYF
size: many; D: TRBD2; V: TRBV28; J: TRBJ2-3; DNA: TGTGCCAGCAGTTTATCACTAGCGGGGCGGAGGGATACGCAGTATTTT; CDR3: CASSLSLAGRRDTQYF
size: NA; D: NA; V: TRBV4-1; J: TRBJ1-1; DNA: TGCGCCAGCAGCCAGGCTCCCAGCAACACTGAAGCTTTCTTT; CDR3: CASSQAPSNTEAFF
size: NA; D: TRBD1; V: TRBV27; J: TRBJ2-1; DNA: TGTGCCAGCAGCGGAGGACCGGGACAGGGGGTTGATGAGCAGTTCTTC; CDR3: CASSGGPGQGVDEQFF
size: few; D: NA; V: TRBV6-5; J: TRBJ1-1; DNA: TGTGCCAGCATGCCGGGAAGGAACACTGAAGCTTTCTTT; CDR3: CASMPGRNTEAFF
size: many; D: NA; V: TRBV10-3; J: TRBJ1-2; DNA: TGTGCCATCAGTGAGTCGAGGGGGGCTAACTATGGCTACACCTTC; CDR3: CAISESRGANYGYTF
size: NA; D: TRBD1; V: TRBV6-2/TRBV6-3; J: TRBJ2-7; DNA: TGTGCCAGCAGGACAGGGGACCACGAGCAGTACTTC; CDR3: CASRTGDHEQYF
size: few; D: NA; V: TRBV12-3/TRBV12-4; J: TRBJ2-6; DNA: TGTGCCAGCAGCTCGTCTGGGGCCAACGTCCTGACTTTC; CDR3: CASSSSGANVLTF
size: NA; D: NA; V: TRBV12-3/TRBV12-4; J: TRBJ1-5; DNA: TGTGCCAGCGGCGCTCTCGGGCAGCCCCAGCATTTT; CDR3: CASGALGQPQHF
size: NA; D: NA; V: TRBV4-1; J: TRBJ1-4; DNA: TGCGCCAGCAGCCAAGAAAGAACAACCGAAAAACTGTTTTTT; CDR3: CASSQERTTEKLFF
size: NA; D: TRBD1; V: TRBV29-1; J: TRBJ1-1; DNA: TGCAGCGTTGCTGGACAGGGTCTTACTGAAGCTTTCTTT; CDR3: CSVAGQGLTEAFF
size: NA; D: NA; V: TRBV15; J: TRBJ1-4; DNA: TGTGCCACCAGCAGTACCACAGGGCTCCCCAATGAAAAACTGTTTTTT; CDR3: CATSSTTGLPNEKLFF
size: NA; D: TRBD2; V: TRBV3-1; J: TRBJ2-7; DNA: TGTGCCAGCAGCCAAGAAGGCCTAGCGGGGTTTTCCTACGAGCAGTACTTC; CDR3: CASSQEGLAGFSYEQYF
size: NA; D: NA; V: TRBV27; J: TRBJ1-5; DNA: TGTGCCAGCAGTTTATCGAACCCCAGGGCACGGCAGCCCCAGCATTTT; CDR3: CASSLSNPRARQPQHF